This T cell receptor beta chain comes out of a study of radiotherapy plus CTLA-4 blockade in lung cancer. Points from the study as a whole: Blood saw expansion of tumor-derived TCR clones after radiotherapy plus ipilimumab.

Worth noting for this clone: The target antigen is unknown.

Libraries were prepared by immunoSEQ multiplex PCR; TCRdb keeps only in-frame clonotypes and omits some of them. The repertoire consists of about 43,000 clones, with 55% to 80% occurring once and the leading ten covering 20% to 30%. The CDR3 runs to 14 residues. V was cut by 3 bases and J by 8 bases, with 12 bases left in between. From germline, CDR1 is SGHRS and CDR2 YFSETQ. The rearrangement links TRBV5-1 to TRBJ1-6; D not certain. This sequence originates from a human donor with non-small cell lung cancer who had a partial response to radiotherapy plus ipilimumab. The sequencing here drew on peripheral blood, taken from a patient treated with radiotherapy plus ipilimumab. CDR3 DNA: TGCGCCAGCAGCTGGGGTGGGGAGGATTCACCCCTCCACTTT. Amino acid sequence: CASSWGGEDSPLHF.